This T cell receptor (beta chain) was profiled in a study of radiation and T cells in renal cell carcinoma. Study conclusions and caveats: In blood, top tumor clones expanded by 2 weeks, shrinking by 4.

The time point here: blood 4 weeks post-SBRT, at nephrectomy. Stated treatment: 15 Gy SBRT to primary tumor, nephrectomy 4 weeks later. Nephrectomy followed 15 Gy stereotactic body radiation by 4 weeks. Clear cell pathology was present in this patient's renal cell carcinoma. The germline V and J ends were trimmed by 7 bases and 6 bases, with 16 bases remaining between them. Germline lookup yields CDR1 LNHDA and CDR2 SQIVND (reference sequence). There are 14 residues in the CDR3. Produced via immunoSEQ multiplex PCR; TCRdb's table is partial and in-frame only. The table records roughly 82,000 clones, approximately 90% of them present only once. Concerning this clone itself: As yet, its antigen is unknown.

The chain combines TRBV19 with TRBJ1-5, with D possibly TRBD1 on 6 matching bases. The source material was blood, sampled from a patient whose treatment included radiotherapy and nephrectomy. The receptor was isolated from a woman aged 70 to 79 with renal cell carcinoma. The CDR3 sequence: CASTPTGGGQPQHF. The DNA for the CDR3 is TGTGCCAGTACCCCAACGGGGGGCGGTCAGCCCCAGCATTTT.